These 4 T cell receptor beta chains were all obtained from the same sample, sequenced in a study of identical twins. TCRdb reprocessed the 5' RACE reads via MiXCR and lists one record per CDR3 protein. The sample shows some 710,000 distinct CDR3 sequences, less than 7% of them seen only once. The source material was naive T cells sorted from blood. The receptors derive from a young man in good health.

This clonotype was found a few times. This chain joins TRBV3-1 and TRBJ2-1; D is undetermined. Trimming removed 1 base at V and 6 bases at J, with 10 bases between. The germline V gene encodes CDR1 LGHDT and CDR2 YNNKEL (reference sequence). This CDR3 contains 14 residues. The CDR3 loop reads CASSQVGRINEQFF. DNA of the CDR3: TGTGCCAGCAGCCAAGTGGGCAGGATCAATGAGCAGTTCTTC.

The J gene is TRBJ1-2, the V gene TRBV12-3 or TRBV12-4; 9 bases agree with TRBD1. V was clipped by 6 bases and J by 8 bases; unmatched bases: 7. This CDR3 is built from 13 residues. In DNA, the CDR3 is TGTGCCAGCAGCCGGGACAGGGCTTGGGGCTACACCTTC. Protein: CASSRDRAWGYTF.

This clonotype has more than one count but fewer than ten. The chain couples TRBV12-3 or TRBV12-4 to TRBJ2-3; D is unclear. The length of the CDR3 is 15 residues. Trimming shortened V by 3 bases and J by 2 bases, and 12 bases separated the two germline ends. CDR3 amino acids: CASSFVRKNTDTQYF. The DNA for the CDR3 is TGTGCCAGCAGTTTCGTTCGGAAAAACACAGATACGCAGTATTTT.

This clonotype was observed a few times. The V and J genes are TRBV11-1 and TRBJ1-5, with 12 bases matching TRBD1. This CDR3 is built from 18 residues. The V gene end was trimmed by 8 bases and the J gene end by 6 bases; junction bases not matched to a gene: 17. From germline, CDR1 is SGHAT and CDR2 FQDESV (reference sequence). The CDR3 sequence: CASGTGRDRGRNSQPQHF. In nucleotides, the CDR3 is TGTGCCAGCGGAACAGGACGGGACAGGGGGCGAAATAGTCAGCCCCAGCATTTT.